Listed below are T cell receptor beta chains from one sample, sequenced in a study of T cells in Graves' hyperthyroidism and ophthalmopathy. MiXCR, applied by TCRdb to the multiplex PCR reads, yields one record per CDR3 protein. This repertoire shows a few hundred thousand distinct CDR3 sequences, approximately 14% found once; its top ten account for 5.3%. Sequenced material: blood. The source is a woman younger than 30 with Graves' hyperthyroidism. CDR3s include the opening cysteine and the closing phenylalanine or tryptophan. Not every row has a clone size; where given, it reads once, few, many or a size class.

CDR3 protein: CATSRDVTIYGYTF
clone size: -
J gene: TRBJ1-2
V gene: TRBV15

CDR3 protein: CASSPLRGLATYEQYF
clone size: many
J gene: TRBJ2-7
V gene: TRBV27

CDR3 protein: CASSEWGTPIYGYTF
clone size: many
J gene: TRBJ1-2
V gene: TRBV2

CDR3 protein: CASSGRTGGYYGYTF
clone size: -
J gene: TRBJ1-2
V gene: TRBV28

CDR3 protein: CSAKRTVPKNYNEQFF
clone size: few
J gene: TRBJ2-1
V gene: TRBV20-1

CDR3 protein: CASRQGEGTDTQYF
clone size: few
J gene: TRBJ2-3
V gene: TRBV5-1

CDR3 protein: CASSLGVVGEQYF
clone size: many
J gene: TRBJ2-7
V gene: TRBV12-3/TRBV12-4

CDR3 protein: CASSEQGGNQPQHF
clone size: many
J gene: TRBJ1-5
V gene: TRBV6-1

CDR3 protein: CASSLSGGTSGYNEQFF
clone size: many
J gene: TRBJ2-1
V gene: TRBV7-3

CDR3 protein: CASSESGTGNEQYF
clone size: many
J gene: TRBJ2-7
V gene: TRBV10-1

CDR3 protein: CSGDRGRDTGELFF
clone size: many
J gene: TRBJ2-2
V gene: TRBV29-1

CDR3 protein: CAISLASGGEQFF
clone size: many
J gene: TRBJ2-1
V gene: TRBV10-3

CDR3 protein: CASSLKGVAGYYEQYF
clone size: -
J gene: TRBJ2-7
V gene: TRBV7-9

CDR3 protein: CASRGEKLFF
clone size: few
J gene: TRBJ1-4
V gene: TRBV28

CDR3 protein: CASSPSTWSSGNTIYF
clone size: many
J gene: TRBJ1-3
V gene: TRBV28

CDR3 protein: CASSLTRRTGVTGELFF
clone size: many
J gene: TRBJ2-2
V gene: TRBV6-2/TRBV6-3